Listed below are T cell receptor beta chains from one sample, sequenced in a study of blood T cell repertoires in COVID-19. Sequencing used immunoSEQ multiplex PCR; TCRdb keeps in-frame clones, though not all of them. The table includes 110,000 to 150,000 clones, 60% to 85% detected once. Sequencing was performed on peripheral blood. The receptors were gathered from a woman aged 60 to 75 with acute or convalescent COVID-19. The CDR3 runs from the conserved cysteine through the conserved F or W. The D gene is left open where the match is weak. A clone size is listed for some rows: how often the clone was seen (once, few, many), or a class if it is expanded.

TRBJ1-1	TRBD1	NA	TRBV4-1	TGCGCCAGCAGCCAAGGGGGGACAGTTGAAGCTTTCTTT	CASSQGGTVEAFF
TRBJ1-5	TRBD1	NA	TRBV10-3	TGTGCCATCAGCCCAGGGGGCGGTCAGCCCCAGCATTTT	CAISPGGGQPQHF
TRBJ2-7	NA	NA	TRBV27	TGTGCCAGCAGTCCATCTCCTTTGGGGGCAGCGGTCTCCTACGAGCAGTACTTC	CASSPSPLGAAVSYEQYF
TRBJ1-1	NA	NA	TRBV27	TGTGCCAGCAGTTTATCGAGCGTCGGGGACACTGAAGCTTTCTTT	CASSLSSVGDTEAFF
TRBJ2-7	NA	NA	TRBV18	TGTGCCAGCTCACCACTTTCGGCAGGGCCATCCTACGAGCAGTACTTC	CASSPLSAGPSYEQYF
TRBJ1-1	TRBD1	NA	TRBV2	TGTGCCAGCAGCCCCGGACAGGGGTGGACTGAAGCTTTCTTT	CASSPGQGWTEAFF
TRBJ1-2	NA	NA	TRBV2	TGTGCCAGCAGTGTTTCCGGGGTCGATGGCTACACCTTC	CASSVSGVDGYTF
TRBJ2-4	NA	NA	TRBV6-2/TRBV6-3	TGTGCCAGCAGTTACGTATTAGCCGGCATTCAGTACTTC	CASSYVLAGIQYF
TRBJ2-7	NA	NA	TRBV14	TGTGCCAGCAGCCCTAGGGGAACCTACGAGCAGTACTTC	CASSPRGTYEQYF
TRBJ2-5	NA	NA	TRBV30	TGTGCCTCATCAATCCCCAGCGGGCTAGAGACCCAGTACTTC	CASSIPSGLETQYF
TRBJ1-6	TRBD1	NA	TRBV10-2	TGCGCCAGCAGAGGGGGCGATGCGCCCCTCCACTTT	CASRGGDAPLHF
TRBJ1-3	NA	NA	TRBV19	TGTGCCAGTAGTAAAATCAGCTCTGGAAACACCATATATTTT	CASSKISSGNTIYF
TRBJ2-1	NA	NA	TRBV5-1	TGCGCCAGCAGTTTGGATTGGGGAGTTGCTGAGCAGTTCTTC	CASSLDWGVAEQFF
TRBJ2-1	TRBD2	NA	TRBV2	TGTGCCAGCAGTTTCGAGCGGGACGACCTCAATGAGCAGTTCTTC	CASSFERDDLNEQFF
TRBJ2-3	NA	NA	TRBV4-1	TGCGCCAGCAGCCAAGAACGGGTATTAGTAGATACGCAGTATTTT	CASSQERVLVDTQYF
TRBJ2-7	NA	NA	TRBV11-2	TGTGCCAGCAGCTTAGTTCCAGGGGGGTACGAGCAGTACTTC	CASSLVPGGYEQYF
TRBJ2-5	NA	NA	TRBV12-3/TRBV12-4	TGTGCCAGCAGTTTACCGACAGGTAGGACCCAGTACTTC	CASSLPTGRTQYF
TRBJ1-1	NA	NA	TRBV10-3	TGTGCCATCAGTGAGGGGCCACTCCGGAACATGTGGGCTTTCTTT	CAISEGPLRNMWAFF
TRBJ1-6	TRBD1	few	TRBV19	TGTGCCAGTAGTGTCCACAGGGGCTCAGGTTCACCCCTCCACTTT	CASSVHRGSGSPLHF
TRBJ2-5	TRBD2	NA	TRBV10-3	TGTGCCATCAGTGAGTCATCTAGCGGGAGTAAAGAGACCCAGTACTTC	CAISESSSGSKETQYF
TRBJ2-7	NA	NA	TRBV6-4	TGTGCCAGCTCCCGGGGGACCCAGGGCCCCTACGAGCAGTACTTC	CASSRGTQGPYEQYF
TRBJ1-5	NA	once	TRBV18	TGTGCCAGCTCACCTAACAGACTAGATCAGCCCCAGCATTTT	CASSPNRLDQPQHF
TRBJ2-5	TRBD2	few	TRBV5-6	TGTGCCAGCAGCTTGGAAGTTGGCGGGCGGGGGGAGACCCAGTACTTC	CASSLEVGGRGETQYF
TRBJ1-2	TRBD1	NA	TRBV19	TGTGCCAGTAGTATCGGGGACAGGGAGTCTCGGGGCTACACCTTC	CASSIGDRESRGYTF
TRBJ2-7	NA	few	TRBV15	TGTGCCACCAGCAGTGGGAGGGGGGGATCGTACGAGCAGTACTTC	CATSSGRGGSYEQYF
TRBJ2-5	TRBD1	NA	TRBV5-1	TGCGCCAGCAGCTTCTCCGGGACAGGGACGGGAGAGACCCAGTACTTC	CASSFSGTGTGETQYF
TRBJ2-7	TRBD1	once	TRBV7-6	TGTGCCAGCAGCTACCGGGACAGGGGATCGTACGAGCAGTACTTC	CASSYRDRGSYEQYF